This T cell receptor beta chain stems from a study of shared clonotypes between healthy human individuals. This CDR3 has 14 amino acids. CDR1 and CDR2 (germline): LNHDA, SQIVND (reference sequence). V lost 5 bases to trimming and J lost 3 bases; unmatched junction nucleotides: 3. The assay used deep level. Each PCR replicate from the sorted subsets contained about 200 ng DNA, which is about 30,000 T cell genomes. Data came from immunoSEQ multiplex PCR; TCRdb stores just in-frame clones and leaves some out. This table has approximately 840,000 clones, about 96% appearing once. It was CD45RO-negative cells, positively selected for CCR7, that made up naive CD8 cells, with terminally differentiated effector memory CD45RA+ cells excluded.

The sequenced material came from naive CD8+ T cells sorted from blood. This chain links TRBV19 with TRBJ2-3; 9 bases map to TRBD1. The TCR was taken from a man aged 30 to 45 in good health. This CDR3 reads CASSSQGATDTQYF. The CDR3 DNA follows: TGTGCCAGTAGTTCACAGGGGGCGACAGATACGCAGTATTTT.